A selection of T cell receptor beta chains follows, all from one sample in a study of cytomegalovirus exposure and HLA in healthy donors. The table came from immunoSEQ multiplex PCR; TCRdb's copy has only in-frame clones and leaves some out. Here the sample spans fewer than 130,000 clones, 75% to 80% being singletons. The source material was PBMCs. Receptor source: a woman aged 25 to 45 in good health and CMV-seronegative. CDR3s include the opening cysteine and the closing phenylalanine or tryptophan. The D gene is left open where the match is weak. Clone sizes are given selectively: once, few, many, or a class where the clone is expanded.

CDR3 protein: CASSYSGQAEQYF; CDR3 DNA: TGTGCCAGCAGTTACTCGGGACAGGCCGAGCAGTACTTC; D gene: TRBD1; clone size: -; V gene: TRBV6-5; J gene: TRBJ2-7; CDR3 length: 13
CDR3 protein: CASHVRGLAANEQFF; CDR3 DNA: TGTGCCAGCCACGTCCGGGGACTAGCGGCAAATGAGCAGTTCTTC; D gene: TRBD2; clone size: -; V gene: TRBV28; J gene: TRBJ2-1; CDR3 length: 15
CDR3 protein: CASSFNDRGGGYTF; CDR3 DNA: TGTGCCAGCTCATTCAACGACAGGGGCGGCGGCTACACCTTC; D gene: TRBD1; clone size: -; V gene: TRBV18; J gene: TRBJ1-2; CDR3 length: 14
CDR3 protein: CASSPGTGAYNEQFF; CDR3 DNA: TGTGCCAGCAGTCCCGGGACAGGGGCCTACAATGAGCAGTTCTTC; D gene: TRBD1; clone size: -; V gene: TRBV6-5; J gene: TRBJ2-1; CDR3 length: 15
CDR3 protein: CASSVDSGNTIYF; CDR3 DNA: TGTGCCAGCAGCGTTGACAGCGGAAACACCATATATTTT; D gene: -; clone size: few; V gene: TRBV9; J gene: TRBJ1-3; CDR3 length: 13
CDR3 protein: CASSIAGQGDYGYTF; CDR3 DNA: TGTGCCAGTAGTATAGCAGGACAGGGTGACTATGGCTACACCTTC; D gene: TRBD1; clone size: few; V gene: TRBV19; J gene: TRBJ1-2; CDR3 length: 15
CDR3 protein: CASSSDRPQETQYF; CDR3 DNA: TGTGCCAGCAGTTCGGACAGGCCGCAAGAGACCCAGTACTTC; D gene: TRBD1; clone size: -; V gene: TRBV25-1; J gene: TRBJ2-5; CDR3 length: 14
CDR3 protein: CASERGYYDSGNTIYF; CDR3 DNA: TGTGCCAGCGAAAGGGGGTATTACGACTCTGGAAACACCATATATTTT; D gene: -; clone size: once; V gene: TRBV2; J gene: TRBJ1-3; CDR3 length: 16
CDR3 protein: CASSLLGRHSYNEQFF; CDR3 DNA: TGCGCCAGCAGCCTTTTGGGCCGCCATTCCTACAATGAGCAGTTCTTC; D gene: -; clone size: -; V gene: TRBV4-1; J gene: TRBJ2-1; CDR3 length: 16
CDR3 protein: CASSLWGARTGTNTGELFF; CDR3 DNA: TGTGCCAGCAGTTTATGGGGCGCGAGGACAGGAACGAACACCGGGGAGCTGTTTTTT; D gene: TRBD1; clone size: -; V gene: TRBV28; J gene: TRBJ2-2; CDR3 length: 19
CDR3 protein: CASSLSVEQYF; CDR3 DNA: TGTGCCAGCAGTTTATCCGTTGAGCAGTACTTC; D gene: -; clone size: -; V gene: TRBV28; J gene: TRBJ2-7; CDR3 length: 11
CDR3 protein: CASSPSQGARNIQYF; CDR3 DNA: TGTGCCAGCTCACCATCCCAGGGGGCGAGGAACATTCAGTACTTC; D gene: TRBD1; clone size: -; V gene: TRBV18; J gene: TRBJ2-4; CDR3 length: 15
CDR3 protein: CASSPGQDIYEQYF; CDR3 DNA: TGTGCCAGTAGTCCTGGACAGGATATCTACGAGCAGTACTTC; D gene: TRBD1; clone size: few; V gene: TRBV19; J gene: TRBJ2-7; CDR3 length: 14
CDR3 protein: CASSPRGTRAWNTEAFF; CDR3 DNA: TGTGCCAGCAGCCCTCGGGGGACCAGGGCTTGGAACACTGAAGCTTTCTTT; D gene: -; clone size: few; V gene: TRBV7-2; J gene: TRBJ1-1; CDR3 length: 17
CDR3 protein: CASSAYGQGTEAFF; CDR3 DNA: TGTGCCAGTAGTGCGTACGGGCAGGGAACTGAAGCTTTCTTT; D gene: -; clone size: -; V gene: TRBV19; J gene: TRBJ1-1; CDR3 length: 14
CDR3 protein: CSVRDRRRNTEAFF; CDR3 DNA: TGCAGCGTTAGGGACAGGCGGCGGAACACTGAAGCTTTCTTT; D gene: TRBD1; clone size: -; V gene: TRBV29-1; J gene: TRBJ1-1; CDR3 length: 14
CDR3 protein: CASSVGDSGWTEQFF; CDR3 DNA: TGTGCCAGCAGCGTTGGGGACAGCGGATGGACTGAGCAGTTCTTC; D gene: TRBD1; clone size: -; V gene: TRBV9; J gene: TRBJ2-1; CDR3 length: 15
CDR3 protein: CASSFGSQETQYF; CDR3 DNA: TGTGCCAGCAGCTTTGGCAGTCAAGAGACCCAGTACTTC; D gene: -; clone size: -; V gene: TRBV7-7; J gene: TRBJ2-5; CDR3 length: 13
CDR3 protein: CASSIAGAQPQHF; CDR3 DNA: TGTGCCAGTAGTATCGCGGGGGCTCAGCCCCAGCATTTT; D gene: -; clone size: -; V gene: TRBV19; J gene: TRBJ1-5; CDR3 length: 13
CDR3 protein: CASSRGGTRSSYEQYF; CDR3 DNA: TGTGCCAGCAGCCGAGGGGGAACGAGAAGCTCCTACGAGCAGTACTTC; D gene: -; clone size: -; V gene: TRBV5-4; J gene: TRBJ2-7; CDR3 length: 16
CDR3 protein: CSMTAQETQYF; CDR3 DNA: TGCAGTATGACAGCACAAGAGACCCAGTACTTC; D gene: -; clone size: -; V gene: TRBV29-1; J gene: TRBJ2-5; CDR3 length: 11
CDR3 protein: CASSADRGPSEQYF; CDR3 DNA: TGTGCCAGCAGTGCGGACAGGGGTCCTTCCGAGCAGTACTTC; D gene: TRBD1; clone size: once; V gene: TRBV6-5; J gene: TRBJ2-7; CDR3 length: 14
CDR3 protein: CASSQDPGGPGNEQFF; CDR3 DNA: TGTGCCAGCAGCCAAGACCCGGGAGGGCCAGGCAATGAGCAGTTCTTC; D gene: TRBD2; clone size: -; V gene: TRBV4-2; J gene: TRBJ2-1; CDR3 length: 16
CDR3 protein: CASSVEWTNEKLFF; CDR3 DNA: TGTGCCAGCAGCGTGGAGTGGACTAATGAAAAACTGTTTTTT; D gene: -; clone size: few; V gene: TRBV9; J gene: TRBJ1-4; CDR3 length: 14
CDR3 protein: CASGQHSYEQYF; CDR3 DNA: TGTGCCAGCGGACAGCACTCCTACGAGCAGTACTTC; D gene: -; clone size: once; V gene: TRBV19; J gene: TRBJ2-7; CDR3 length: 12
CDR3 protein: CASSQVTGWGTEAFF; CDR3 DNA: TGTGCCAGCAGCCAAGTTACAGGATGGGGCACTGAAGCTTTCTTT; D gene: -; clone size: few; V gene: TRBV14; J gene: TRBJ1-1; CDR3 length: 15
CDR3 protein: CAWSTDSQPYNEQFF; CDR3 DNA: TGTGCCTGGAGTACAGACAGCCAGCCATACAATGAGCAGTTCTTC; D gene: -; clone size: once; V gene: TRBV30; J gene: TRBJ2-1; CDR3 length: 15
CDR3 protein: CASSPPVEGGDGIQYF; CDR3 DNA: TGTGCCAGCAGCCCGCCGGTCGAGGGGGGGGATGGCATTCAGTACTTC; D gene: -; clone size: -; V gene: TRBV4-2; J gene: TRBJ2-4; CDR3 length: 16
CDR3 protein: CASSPGHNYGYTF; CDR3 DNA: TGTGCCAGCAGCCCTGGACACAACTATGGCTACACCTTC; D gene: -; clone size: -; V gene: TRBV6-5; J gene: TRBJ1-2; CDR3 length: 13
CDR3 protein: CASSLYPRLSYEQYF; CDR3 DNA: TGTGCCAGCAGTTTGTACCCCCGCCTATCCTACGAGCAGTACTTC; D gene: -; clone size: -; V gene: TRBV28; J gene: TRBJ2-7; CDR3 length: 15
CDR3 protein: CASGEDWGLAGGYNEQFF; CDR3 DNA: TGTGCTAGTGGGGAGGATTGGGGACTAGCGGGGGGTTACAATGAGCAGTTCTTC; D gene: TRBD2; clone size: -; V gene: TRBV12-5; J gene: TRBJ2-1; CDR3 length: 18
CDR3 protein: CASSASGIYNSPLHF; CDR3 DNA: TGTGCCAGCAGTGCCTCGGGGATTTATAATTCACCCCTCCACTTT; D gene: -; clone size: few; V gene: TRBV6-5; J gene: TRBJ1-6; CDR3 length: 15
CDR3 protein: CASSQETGYEQYF; CDR3 DNA: TGTGCCAGCAGCCAAGAGACAGGGTACGAGCAGTACTTC; D gene: TRBD1; clone size: -; V gene: TRBV14; J gene: TRBJ2-7; CDR3 length: 13
CDR3 protein: CASSLGHRLLEAFF; CDR3 DNA: TGTGCCAGCAGCCTGGGACATCGCCTATTAGAAGCTTTCTTT; D gene: -; clone size: -; V gene: TRBV7-9; J gene: TRBJ1-1; CDR3 length: 14
CDR3 protein: CAWSLSWRVDYGYTF; CDR3 DNA: TGTGCCTGGAGTCTAAGCTGGCGGGTTGACTATGGCTACACCTTC; D gene: -; clone size: -; V gene: TRBV30; J gene: TRBJ1-2; CDR3 length: 15
CDR3 protein: CASSPGVGGEDEKLFF; CDR3 DNA: TGTGCCAGCAGCCCCGGTGTAGGGGGCGAGGATGAAAAACTGTTTTTT; D gene: TRBD1; clone size: -; V gene: TRBV7-8; J gene: TRBJ1-4; CDR3 length: 16
CDR3 protein: CASSIDQPQHF; CDR3 DNA: TGTGCCAGCAGTATAGATCAGCCCCAGCATTTT; D gene: -; clone size: -; V gene: TRBV2; J gene: TRBJ1-5; CDR3 length: 11
CDR3 protein: CASSQGALPEAFF; CDR3 DNA: TGCGCCAGCAGCCAAGGGGCTCTTCCTGAAGCTTTCTTT; D gene: -; clone size: few; V gene: TRBV4-1; J gene: TRBJ1-1; CDR3 length: 13
CDR3 protein: CAWGQGSGNTIYF; CDR3 DNA: TGTGCCTGGGGACAGGGTTCTGGAAACACCATATATTTT; D gene: TRBD1; clone size: -; V gene: TRBV30; J gene: TRBJ1-3; CDR3 length: 13
CDR3 protein: CSGGQDVTGELFF; CDR3 DNA: TGCAGCGGAGGACAGGACGTCACCGGGGAGCTGTTTTTT; D gene: TRBD1; clone size: -; V gene: TRBV29-1; J gene: TRBJ2-2; CDR3 length: 13
CDR3 protein: CASSDANRPGQGAQPQHF; CDR3 DNA: TGTGCCAGCAGTGACGCGAACAGACCGGGACAGGGGGCTCAGCCCCAGCATTTT; D gene: TRBD1; clone size: -; V gene: TRBV6-4; J gene: TRBJ1-5; CDR3 length: 18
CDR3 protein: CASSPGIGMNTEAFF; CDR3 DNA: TGTGCCAGCAGCCCCGGGATTGGGATGAACACTGAAGCTTTCTTT; D gene: -; clone size: few; V gene: TRBV7-8; J gene: TRBJ1-1; CDR3 length: 15
CDR3 protein: CASSVARLGDTQYF; CDR3 DNA: TGTGCCAGCAGCGTAGCTCGACTTGGAGATACGCAGTATTTT; D gene: -; clone size: -; V gene: TRBV9; J gene: TRBJ2-3; CDR3 length: 14